The 30 T cell receptor beta chains below were found in one sample sequenced in a study of blood T cells in healthy people across ages. The second PCR ran about 6 to 12 cycles with a sample-barcoded 5' primer and J-beta primers. Using its own MiXCR run on the 5' RACE reads, TCRdb lists one record per CDR3 protein. The sample records 700,000 to 900,000 distinct CDR3 sequences, 20% to 30% being singletons. These same records also appear under a second study, on T cells of mothers and their children.

Material for sequencing was blood. These receptors all stem from a boy aged 5-17 years in good health.

This clonotype occurred a few times. The CDR3 loop reads CASSLGLGAGAGHEQYF. In nucleotides, the CDR3 is TGTGCCAGCAGCTTAGGCCTAGGAGCAGGGGCCGGGCACGAGCAGTACTTC. V usage is TRBV13 and J usage is TRBJ2-7; perhaps TRBD1 as D (6 bases). The CDR3 length is 17 residues. Germline lookup yields CDR1 PRHDT and CDR2 FYEKMQ (reference sequence). V gave up 0 bases and J gave up 5 bases, with 20 bases separating them.

Turning to this clonotype: At one end, the junction sequence differs from germline, possibly due to a read error. The V gene is TRBV10-3, the J gene TRBJ1-1; 7 bases match TRBD1. The CDR3 covers 14 residues. Germline values: CDR1 ENHRY, CDR2 SYGVKD. CDR3 nucleotide sequence: TGTGCCATCAGGGGACAGAGGGGGAACACCGAAGCTTTCTTT. Amino acid sequence: CAIRGQRGNTEAFF.

The V call is TRBV4-1, the J call TRBJ2-3; no definite D call. V lost 4 bases, J lost 2 bases, and 10 bases lay in between. Germline V gene sequence: CDR1 MGHRA, CDR2 YSYEKL. The CDR3 covers 14 residues. The CDR3 sequence: CASSPWPSTDTQYF. In DNA form, the CDR3 reads TGCGCCAGCAGCCCCTGGCCTTCCACAGATACGCAGTATTTT.

This clonotype appeared a few times. The rearrangement uses TRBV30 and TRBJ1-1; D is uncertain. The CDR3 is 13 residues long. V was clipped by 4 bases and J by 1 base, with 10 bases between them. Germline loops: CDR1 GTSNPN, CDR2 SVGIG (reference sequence). The CDR3 DNA reads as TGTGCCTGGACTCTGAGGCCGAACACTGAAGCTTTCTTT. Translated, it gives CAWTLRPNTEAFF. Together with reference TRBV30 and TRBJ1-1, the CDR3 gives the full variable domain: SQTIHQWPATLVQPVGSPLSLECTVEGTSNPNLYWYRQAAGRGLQLLFYSVGIGQISSEVPQNLSASRPQDRQFILSSKKLLLSDSGFYLCAWTLRPNTEAFFGQGTRLTVV.

This clonotype was detected only a few times. It is likely a read error, because the conserved phenylalanine at the end of the CDR3 is missing. The V gene is TRBV2, the J gene TRBJ2-3, with D unclear. From germline, CDR1 is SNHLY and CDR2 FYNNEI. V shed 3 bases and J shed 1 base, with 5 bases lying between them. CDR3 size: 13 residues. The CDR3 spells CASSDGRTDTQYS. The CDR3 nucleotides are TGTGCCAGCAGTGACGGGCGCACAGATACGCAGTATTCT.

The rearrangement joins TRBV11-2 to TRBJ2-1; TRBD2 might be the D (6 bases). The DNA matches TRBJ2-7 better at its end, which makes the J call doubtful. The CDR3 spans 14 residues. From germline, CDR1 is SGHAT and CDR2 FQNNGV. The CDR3 nucleotides read TGTGCCAGCAGCCACGGCGGGACTGTTTACGAGCAGTACTTC. It yields the protein CASSHGGTVYEQYF.

V is TRBV5-1 and J is TRBJ2-4, with 9 bases that match TRBD1. The CDR3 runs to 16 residues. Germline trimming cut 4 bases from V and 3 bases from J; bases unmatched to any gene: 8. Germline V gives CDR1 SGHRS, CDR2 YFSETQ. This CDR3 reads CASSLEGQGGKNIQYF. The CDR3 DNA is TGCGCCAGCAGCCTAGAGGGACAGGGTGGCAAAAACATTCAGTACTTC. The complete variable domain, with remaining parts taken from reference TRBV5-1 and TRBJ2-4, reads KAGVTQTPRYLIKTRGQQVTLSCSPISGHRSVSWYQQTPGQGLQFLFEYFSETQRNKGNFPGRFSGRQFSNSRSEMNVSTLELGDSALYLCASSLEGQGGKNIQYFGAGTRLSVL.

The rearrangement joins TRBV7-8 to TRBJ2-5; 13 bases line up with TRBD2. The ends lost 4 bases at V and 1 base at J; junction bases unmatched: 6. The CDR3 has 17 amino acids. CDR1 and CDR2 (germline): SGHVS, FQNEAQ. CDR3 amino acids: CASSSGLAGTIQETQYF. The CDR3 DNA reads as TGTGCCAGCAGCTCGGGACTAGCGGGAACTATCCAAGAGACCCAGTACTTC.

This clonotype showed up just a few times. This chain uses TRBV6-1 with TRBJ2-5, with D perhaps assigned TRBD1 or TRBD2 (5 bases each). The germline gives CDR1 MNHNS, CDR2 SASEGT. The CDR3 length is 14 residues. The V and J ends lost 7 bases and 2 bases respectively, with 14 bases between them. The CDR3 region is CASTSGTEQETQYF. The CDR3 DNA follows: TGTGCCAGCACCTCCGGGACCGAACAAGAGACCCAGTACTTC.

This chain uses TRBV4-2 with TRBJ2-7; D unresolved. CDR1 and CDR2 from the germline V gene are LGHNA and YNFKEQ. Between the trimmed V and J ends, which lost 1 base and 5 bases, there was a span of 6 bases. This CDR3 is built from 12 residues. CDR3 DNA sequence: TGTGCCAGCAGCCAAGTAGGGAACGAGCAGTACTTC. It encodes CASSQVGNEQYF.

V gene TRBV28 combines with J gene TRBJ2-1, with 8 bases identical to TRBD2. The CDR3 has 16 residues. CDR1 and CDR2 (germline): MDHEN, SYDVKM. The V segment lost 7 bases and the J segment 4 bases; nucleotides outside the gene matches: 12. CDR3 protein: CASTIEKAGVYNEQFF. The DNA for the CDR3 is TGTGCCAGCACCATCGAGAAAGCGGGGGTGTACAATGAGCAGTTCTTC.

CDR3 sequence reads: CASSFEGVYYEQYF. The CDR3 DNA reads TGTGCCAGCAGTTTCGAGGGGGTCTACTACGAGCAGTACTTC. This chain links TRBV28 with TRBJ2-7; possibly TRBD1 for D (6 bases). The CDR3 has 14 amino acids. Per germline, CDR1 MDHEN and CDR2 SYDVKM. The V end was cut by 3 bases, the J end by 3 bases, with 12 bases between.

This clonotype was seen more than once but under ten times. The V and J genes are TRBV7-2 and TRBJ2-1, with 8 bases lining up with TRBD1. The end of the DNA aligns better with TRBJ2-7, so the J call may be wrong. Per the germline V gene, CDR1 is SGHTA and CDR2 is FQGNSA. The CDR3 is made up of 14 amino acids. Here the CDR3 DNA reads TGTGCCAGTAACCCCGGGACAGGTCTGATGGAGCAGTACTTC. Amino acids: CASNPGTGLMEQYF.

This clonotype was found a few times. The CDR3 loop reads CASSFPWTSGLLDEQFF. CDR3 DNA: TGTGCCAGCAGTTTCCCTTGGACTAGCGGGTTGTTGGATGAGCAGTTCTTC. This rearrangement joins TRBV12-3 or TRBV12-4 to TRBJ2-5, with 11 bases aligning to TRBD2. Matching the DNA end better, TRBJ2-1 makes the J call doubtful. The CDR3 consists of 17 residues.

This clonotype was seen a handful of times. V and J are TRBV29-1 and TRBJ2-7, with no clear D. Trimming left V 6 bases short and J 4 bases short, with 19 bases between. The CDR3 sequence is 14 residues long. CDR1 and CDR2 (germline): SQVTM, ANQGSEA. CDR3 protein: CSVPDPRTPYEQYF. CDR3 nucleotides: TGCAGCGTCCCGGACCCTCGAACCCCTTACGAGCAGTACTTC.

The chain has TRBV27 and TRBJ2-7; TRBD1 is a possible D gene (6 bases). V was pared by 8 bases and J by 4 bases, with 12 bases between. This CDR3 has 12 residues. The germline V gene encodes CDR1 MNHEY and CDR2 SMNVEV (reference sequence). The CDR3 protein is CASRDTLYEQYF. The DNA for the CDR3 is TGTGCCAGCCGGGACACTCTTTACGAGCAGTACTTC.

This clonotype was recorded a few times. The V gene is TRBV6-6, the J gene TRBJ1-1; TRBD1 aligns across 10 bases. CDR1 is MNHNY, CDR2 SVGAGI, per germline (reference sequence). This CDR3 has 14 residues. V trimming: 8 bases; J trimming: 6 bases; junction bases outside the gene matches: 9. The CDR3 DNA reads as TGTGCCAGCCACCGGGACAGGGGTTTATCTGAAGCTTTCTTT. As protein: CASHRDRGLSEAFF.

This clonotype was detected many times. The genes are TRBV28 and TRBJ1-4; 8 bases are a match to TRBD1. From germline, CDR1 is MDHEN and CDR2 SYDVKM. This CDR3 comprises 14 residues. V lost 2 bases to trimming and J lost 15 bases; unmatched junction nucleotides: 11. The CDR3 DNA sequence: TGTGCCAGCAGTTTAGGACAGGGAACTATCCCTGTGTTTTTT. This gives the protein CASSLGQGTIPVFF.

This chain uses TRBV25-1 with TRBJ2-5; D is possibly TRBD2 (5 bases). The tail of the sequence fits TRBJ2-1 better, so the J call may be wrong. Germline V lookup: CDR1 MGHDK, CDR2 SYGVNS. This CDR3 comprises 13 residues. CDR3 sequence reads: CASSTSSGDEQFF. CDR3 in DNA: TGTGCCAGCAGTACCTCCTCCGGGGATGAGCAGTTCTTC.

The chain has TRBV28 and TRBJ2-7; D remains ambiguous. Germline values: CDR1 MDHEN, CDR2 SYDVKM. This CDR3 contains 14 residues. Trimming left V 6 bases short and J 3 bases short, with 15 bases between. Here the CDR3 DNA reads TGTGCCAGCAGCCTCACCCGGGCGTTCTACGAGCAGTACTTC. As protein: CASSLTRAFYEQYF.

V gene TRBV28 combines with J gene TRBJ2-7; D is perhaps TRBD2 (5 bases). TRBJ2-5 explains the end of the DNA better; the J call may be wrong. The CDR3 totals 13 residues. The V gene's germline CDR1 is MDHEN and CDR2 SYDVKM. The chain's CDR3 is CASTVGSGETQYF. The CDR3 nucleotides are TGTGCCAGCACCGTGGGAAGCGGAGAGACCCAGTACTTC.

V gene TRBV2 combines with J gene TRBJ2-5, with 8 positions matching TRBD1. Germline CDR1 is SNHLY and CDR2 is FYNNEI. The J segment lost 4 bases and the V segment lost 5 bases, leaving 9 bases of the junction unmatched. This CDR3 has 15 residues. The chain's CDR3 is CASSPTGVYGETQYF. The CDR3 DNA sequence: TGTGCCAGCAGTCCGACAGGGGTTTATGGAGAGACCCAGTACTTC.

This clonotype was found a few times. CDR3 region: CASALGGAYEQYF. Written as DNA, the CDR3 is TGTGCCTCGGCCTTAGGGGGAGCCTACGAGCAGTACTTC. J is TRBJ2-7 and V is TRBV28; TRBD1 is a possible D gene (6 bases). Deletions cut 11 bases from V and 2 bases from J, with 16 bases between. In germline, CDR1 is MDHEN, CDR2 SYDVKM. The CDR3 covers 13 residues. Looking up the rest from reference TRBV28 and TRBJ2-7 gives the full variable domain: DVKVTQSSRYLVKRTGEKVFLECVQDMDHENMFWYRQDPGLGLRLIYFSYDVKMKEKGDIPEGYSVSREKKERFSLILESASTNQTSMYLCASALGGAYEQYFGPGTRLTVT.

The chain joins TRBV29-1 to TRBJ2-4, with 8 bases identical to TRBD1. The CDR3 extends over 14 amino acids. CDR1 SQVTM and CDR2 ANQGSEA come from the germline V gene. V shed 7 bases, J shed 0 bases, and the junction held 5 bases outside the gene matches. The CDR3 sequence: CSAGTGLAKNIQYF. CDR3 sequence (DNA): TGCAGCGCCGGGACAGGCCTAGCCAAAAACATTCAGTACTTC.

About this clonotype itself: Germline and junction disagree at one end, which may indicate a read error. The chain joins TRBV7-2 to TRBJ2-1; no firm D call. Germline V CDR1 and CDR2: SGHTA, FQGNSA. The CDR3 has 12 amino acids. CDR3 amino acids: CVSSSKAYEQFF. The DNA for the CDR3 is TGTGTCAGCAGCTCCAAGGCATACGAGCAGTTCTTC.

The chain employs TRBV2 and TRBJ2-7; 14 bases agree with TRBD2. CDR1 and CDR2 from the germline V gene are SNHLY and FYNNEI. V was clipped by 8 bases and J by 2 bases; unmatched bases: 2. The CDR3 is made up of 14 amino acids. CDR3 sequence (DNA): TGTGCCAGCCCGGGACTAGCGGGGGCCTACGAGCAGTACTTC. Its translation: CASPGLAGAYEQYF. The full variable domain, its missing parts supplied by reference TRBV2 and TRBJ2-7, is EPEVTQTPSHQVTQMGQEVILRCVPISNHLYFYWYRQILGQKVEFLVSFYNNEISEKSEIFDDQFSVERPDGSNFTLKIRSTKLEDSAMYFCASPGLAGAYEQYFGPGTRLTVT.

This chain links TRBV27 with TRBJ1-2, with a weak D call TRBD1 (5 bases). The CDR3 loop spans 14 amino acids. The germline gives CDR1 MNHEY, CDR2 SMNVEV (reference sequence). Between the trimmed V and J ends, which lost 7 bases and 1 base, there was a span of 13 bases. The DNA for the CDR3 is TGTGCCAGCAACCCGATTGACAGTAACTATGGCTACACCTTC. Protein sequence: CASNPIDSNYGYTF.

A note on this clonotype: One junction end does not reproduce the germline sequence, and a read error may be involved. The chain uses TRBV2 and TRBJ1-4, with 7 bases fitting TRBD1. The CDR3 totals 15 residues. Per the germline V gene, CDR1 is SNHLY and CDR2 is FYNNEI. The CDR3 spells CASSQATGKYEKLFF. The CDR3 DNA is TGTGCCAGCAGTCAAGCGACAGGGAAGTATGAAAAACTGTTTTTT.

This clonotype was seen a few times. The J gene is TRBJ1-2, the V gene TRBV7-9; TRBD1 is a possible D gene (5 bases). CDR3 size: 16 residues. The ends were cut back, 0 bases at V and 2 bases at J, with 13 bases in the middle. In germline, CDR1 is SEHNR, CDR2 FQNEAQ (reference sequence). CDR3: CASSLAGTRGNYGYTF. As DNA, the CDR3 is TGTGCCAGCAGCTTAGCGGGGACTAGGGGCAACTATGGCTACACCTTC.

The sample holds a few counts of this clonotype. The chain carries TRBV6-1 and TRBJ1-4, with D hard to call. Germline V lookup: CDR1 MNHNS, CDR2 SASEGT. V gave up 5 bases and J gave up 0 bases, with 10 bases separating them. The CDR3 consists of 15 residues. CDR3 DNA sequence: TGTGCCAGCAGTAGTACCGACTCAACTAATGAAAAACTGTTTTTT. It encodes CASSSTDSTNEKLFF.